Below are 4 T cell receptor beta chains sequenced from a single sample in a study of blood T cell repertoires in COVID-19. Generated by immunoSEQ multiplex PCR, the TCRdb table keeps only in-frame clones and is missing some. In the table there are 25,000 to 35,000 clones, around 90% of which are singletons. Material: peripheral blood. Source of these receptors: a human donor with active COVID-19. The donor label of this sample is uncertain.

This chain joins TRBV7-3 and TRBJ2-1; 8 positions match TRBD1. CDR1 is SGHTA, CDR2 FQGTGA, per germline. Trimming took 5 bases from V and 7 from J; bases not matched to a gene: 7. This CDR3 contains 14 residues. The CDR3 here is CASSPRTGKNEQFF. The CDR3 nucleotides are TGTGCCAGCAGCCCAAGGACAGGGAAAAATGAGCAGTTCTTC.

The chain carries TRBV12-3 or TRBV12-4 and TRBJ2-5; TRBD2 aligns across 8 bases. V shed 7 bases, J shed 7 bases, and the junction held 8 bases outside the gene matches. The CDR3 spans 13 residues. The CDR3 DNA reads as TGTGCCAGCAAAGCGGGGGAATATGGGACCCAGTACTTC. It specifies CASKAGEYGTQYF.

This clone has only a few counts. The chain links TRBV4-2 to TRBJ2-1, with 8 positions matching TRBD2. The CDR3 spans 16 residues. CDR1 is LGHNA, CDR2 YNFKEQ, per germline. Trimming cost V 4 bases and J 10 bases; bases outside gene matches: 15. CDR3 amino acids: CASSRDLRGALQEQFF. Here the CDR3 DNA reads TGTGCCAGCAGCCGAGACCTGCGGGGGGCCCTCCAAGAGCAGTTCTTC.

This chain uses TRBV5-4 with TRBJ2-1; 8 bases map to TRBD2. J was trimmed by 4 bases and V by 5 bases; bases with no gene match: 5. CDR3 length: 14 residues. Germline-derived CDR1 and CDR2 are SGHNT and YYREEE (reference sequence). CDR3 loop: CASSPSGGYNEQFF. In DNA form, the CDR3 reads TGTGCCAGCAGTCCGAGCGGGGGATACAATGAGCAGTTCTTC.